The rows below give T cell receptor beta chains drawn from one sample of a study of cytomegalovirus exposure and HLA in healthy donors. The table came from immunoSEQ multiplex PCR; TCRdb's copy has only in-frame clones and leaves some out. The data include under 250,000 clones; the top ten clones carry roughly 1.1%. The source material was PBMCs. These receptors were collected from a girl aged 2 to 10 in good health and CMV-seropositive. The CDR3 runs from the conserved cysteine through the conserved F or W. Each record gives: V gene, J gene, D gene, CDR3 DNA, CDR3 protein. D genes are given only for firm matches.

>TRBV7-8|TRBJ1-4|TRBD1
TGTGCCAGCAGCTTCGGGACAGAGATTAATGAAAAACTGTTTTTT
CASSFGTEINEKLFF
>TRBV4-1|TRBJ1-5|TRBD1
TGCGCCAGCAGCCAATCACAGGGGAATCTTAATCAGCCCCAGCATTTT
CASSQSQGNLNQPQHF
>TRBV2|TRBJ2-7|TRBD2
TGTGCCAGCAGGCCTCTAGCGGGAGGAGTGGGGGAGCAGTACTTC
CASRPLAGGVGEQYF
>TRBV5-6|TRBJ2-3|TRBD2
TGTGCCAGCAGCCCTCTAGCGGGAGGCTCAGATACGCAGTATTTT
CASSPLAGGSDTQYF
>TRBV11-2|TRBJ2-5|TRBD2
TGTGCCAGCAGTCGTCCGGGGGGGACCCAGTACTTC
CASSRPGGTQYF
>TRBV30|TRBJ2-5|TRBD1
TGTGCCTGGAGTCCCCCAATGCCGGGACAGGGTGGGACCCAGTACTTC
CAWSPPMPGQGGTQYF
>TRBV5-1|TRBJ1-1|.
TGCGCCAGCAGCGGACAATTAAGGGGGAACACTGAAGCTTTCTTT
CASSGQLRGNTEAFF
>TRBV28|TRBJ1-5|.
TGTGCCAGCAGTTACGACGGAAATACAGGATATAGCAATCAGCCCCAGCATTTT
CASSYDGNTGYSNQPQHF
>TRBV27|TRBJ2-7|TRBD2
TGTGCCAGCAGTTTGCGGGGGAGCCCTTCCTACGAGCAGTACTTC
CASSLRGSPSYEQYF
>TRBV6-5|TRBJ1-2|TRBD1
TGTGCCAGCAGTTACTTAGGGACAGAGGGGAACTATGGCTACACCTTC
CASSYLGTEGNYGYTF
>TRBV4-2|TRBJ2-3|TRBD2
TGTGCCAGCAGCCAAGTACTAGCGGGAGTAGATACGCAGTATTTT
CASSQVLAGVDTQYF
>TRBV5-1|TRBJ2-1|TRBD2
TGCGCCAGCAGTAGACTAGCGGGAGATGTTTCCTACAATGAGCAGTTCTTC
CASSRLAGDVSYNEQFF
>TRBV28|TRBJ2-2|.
TGTGCCAGCAGCTACACCGGGGAGCTGTTTTTT
CASSYTGELFF
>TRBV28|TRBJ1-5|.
TGTGCCAGCAGTTATGGTCTTCCGGGGGGGAGGCAGCCCCAGCATTTT
CASSYGLPGGRQPQHF
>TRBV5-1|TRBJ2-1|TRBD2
TGCGCCAGCAGCTCCCGAACTAGCGGGAGGGCCGATGAGCAGTTCTTC
CASSSRTSGRADEQFF
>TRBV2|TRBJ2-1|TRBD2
TGTGCCAGCAGTGGGGGACTAGCGGGAGTCAATGAGCAGTTCTTC
CASSGGLAGVNEQFF
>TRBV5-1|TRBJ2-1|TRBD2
TGCGCCAGCAGCCCGGGCGGGACTAGTCAGTTCAATGAGCAGTTCTTC
CASSPGGTSQFNEQFF
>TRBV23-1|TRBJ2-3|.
TGCGCCAGCAGTCAATCCGTAAAAGGGGTTACTAGCACAGATACGCAGTATTTT
CASSQSVKGVTSTDTQYF
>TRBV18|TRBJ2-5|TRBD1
TGTGCCAGCTCACTCGGGACAGCGGCCCTTCAAGAGACCCAGTACTTC
CASSLGTAALQETQYF
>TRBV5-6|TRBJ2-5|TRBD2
TGTGCCAGCAGTCCGTTCCGACTAGCGGGGGAAGAGACCCAGTACTTC
CASSPFRLAGEETQYF
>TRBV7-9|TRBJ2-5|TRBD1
TGTGCCAGCAGCTCGGACAGGGGTGGGGAGACCCAGTACTTC
CASSSDRGGETQYF
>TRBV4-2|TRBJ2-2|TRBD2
TGTGCCAGCAGCCCTGCCGGCGGGAGTGGCACCGGGGAGCTGTTTTTT
CASSPAGGSGTGELFF
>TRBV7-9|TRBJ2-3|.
TGTGCCAGCAGCGAACCCTATACAGATACGCAGTATTTT
CASSEPYTDTQYF
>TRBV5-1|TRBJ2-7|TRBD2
TGCGCCAGCAGCTTGGGCGGGAGCGGATACGAGCAGTACTTC
CASSLGGSGYEQYF
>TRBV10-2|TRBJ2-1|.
TGCGCCAGCTGTTTAGTTGGGCCGGGATCTAATGAGCAGTTCTTC
CASCLVGPGSNEQFF
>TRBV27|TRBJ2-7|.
TGTGCCAGCAGTTTACTTGGCAGGGACTCTACCGAGCAGTACTTC
CASSLLGRDSTEQYF